This TCR beta chain appears in the sequencing data of a study of control samples from healthy donors and cancer patients. CDR1 KGHSH and CDR2 LQKENI come from the germline V gene. Unmatched junction bases numbered 5, after V lost 2 bases and J lost 6 bases. This CDR3 comprises 14 residues. Repertoires were generated with immunoSEQ multiplex PCR, while TCRdb's copy carries only in-frame clones and drops some. The table shows 100,000 to 150,000 clones, with roughly 92% occurring only once. The gene calls are TRBV18 and TRBJ2-7; 9 nucleotides align to TRBD1. Material for sequencing was blood. This receptor was obtained from a man in his late teens or twenties in good health. CDR3 DNA sequence: TGTGCCAGCTCACCAGGGACAGGGCCCCTCGAGCAGTACTTC. Translated, it gives CASSPGTGPLEQYF.